This is a list of T cell receptor beta chains from one sample in a study of T cells after yellow fever vaccination. TCRdb reanalysed the 5' RACE reads using MiXCR and keeps one entry per CDR3 protein. The top ten hold roughly 19% of the sample, which has 250,000 to 400,000 distinct CDR3 sequences, approximately 4% seen once. The source material was PBMCs, sampled 15 days after the yellow fever booster vaccination. These receptors all come from a man between 18 and 35 years old who received the YFV17D yellow fever vaccine. Both conserved end residues are part of each CDR3. The order of the fields is D gene, V gene, clone size, J gene, CDR3 protein, CDR3 DNA. The D gene is left open where the match is weak. Where a row states a size, it is once, few, many or the class of an expanded clone; other rows omit it.

D gene: .; V gene: TRBV3-1; clone size: few; J gene: TRBJ2-5; CDR3 protein: CASSQAMGTIQETQYF; CDR3 DNA: TGTGCCAGCAGCCAAGCAATGGGAACAATCCAAGAGACCCAGTACTTC
D gene: .; V gene: TRBV7-2; clone size: .; J gene: TRBJ2-1; CDR3 protein: CASSLPGRGHYNEQFF; CDR3 DNA: TGTGCCAGCAGCTTACCGGGGCGGGGGCACTACAATGAGCAGTTCTTC
D gene: .; V gene: TRBV19; clone size: .; J gene: TRBJ1-6; CDR3 protein: CASRQVDNSPLHF; CDR3 DNA: TGTGCCAGTAGGCAGGTGGATAATTCACCCCTCCACTTT
D gene: .; V gene: TRBV20-1; clone size: .; J gene: TRBJ1-2; CDR3 protein: CSATRGSNGYTF; CDR3 DNA: TGCAGTGCTACCCGGGGGTCTAATGGCTACACCTTC
D gene: TRBD1; V gene: TRBV20-1; clone size: .; J gene: TRBJ1-2; CDR3 protein: CSARGQGHGYTF; CDR3 DNA: TGCAGTGCCCGGGGACAGGGGCATGGCTACACCTTC
D gene: .; V gene: TRBV29-1; clone size: few; J gene: TRBJ2-3; CDR3 protein: CSVDRGFTDTQYF; CDR3 DNA: TGCAGCGTCGACAGAGGTTTCACAGATACGCAGTATTTT
D gene: TRBD1; V gene: TRBV7-2; clone size: few; J gene: TRBJ2-2; CDR3 protein: CASSGQGTGELFF; CDR3 DNA: TGTGCCAGCAGCGGACAGGGTACCGGGGAGCTGTTTTTT
D gene: TRBD2; V gene: TRBV9; clone size: .; J gene: TRBJ2-3; CDR3 protein: CASSVAGTSFRRDTEYF; CDR3 DNA: TGTGCCAGCAGCGTAGCAGGGACTAGCTTCCGACGGGATACGGAGTATTTT
D gene: TRBD1; V gene: TRBV5-1; clone size: many; J gene: TRBJ1-6; CDR3 protein: CASSTGGTGERLHF; CDR3 DNA: TGCGCCAGCAGCACAGGCGGGACAGGGGAGCGCCTCCACTTT
D gene: .; V gene: TRBV4-2; clone size: .; J gene: TRBJ1-4; CDR3 protein: CASSQDLGETNEKLFF; CDR3 DNA: TGTGCCAGCAGCCAAGATTTGGGGGAGACTAATGAAAAACTGTTTTTT
D gene: TRBD1; V gene: TRBV27; clone size: .; J gene: TRBJ2-4; CDR3 protein: CASSLSDRVTIQYF; CDR3 DNA: TGTGCCAGCAGTTTATCTGACAGGGTAACGATTCAGTACTTC
D gene: TRBD1; V gene: TRBV5-1; clone size: few; J gene: TRBJ2-4; CDR3 protein: CASSQRETGDGKAKNIQYF; CDR3 DNA: TGCGCCAGCAGCCAGAGAGAAACAGGGGATGGGAAAGCCAAAAACATTCAGTACTTC